Presented here are 8 T cell receptor beta chains from one specimen sequenced in a study of blood T cells in healthy people across ages. With a J-beta primer mix and a sample-barcoded 5' primer, a second PCR ran roughly 7 to 11 cycles. TCRdb reprocessed the 5' RACE reads with MiXCR, giving one entry per CDR3 protein. The sample carries around 1,700,000 distinct CDR3 sequences, roughly 27% recorded once. The sample taken for sequencing was blood. These receptors were obtained from a woman under 40 in good health.

Note on this clonotype: Possible read error: a much larger clone is one base away. V gene TRBV20-1 combines with J gene TRBJ2-6, with D unresolved. V lost 3 bases, J lost 2 bases, and 5 bases lay in between. This CDR3 is built from 13 residues. Germline CDR1 reads DFQATT; CDR2 reads SNEGSKA (reference sequence). DNA for the CDR3: TGCAGTGCTAGGAGTACTGGGGCCAACGTCCTGACTTTC. It encodes CSARSTGANVLTF.

This clonotype occurred many times. This chain links TRBV20-1 with TRBJ1-6; no definite D call. V was pared by 4 bases and J by 7 bases, with 14 bases between. CDR1 and CDR2 (germline): DFQATT, SNEGSKA (reference sequence). The CDR3 consists of 14 residues. This chain's CDR3 is CSATPLSSNSPLHF. Here the CDR3 DNA reads TGCAGTGCTACCCCCCTCAGCTCAAATTCACCCCTCCACTTT.

The CDR3 region has the DNA TGCGCCAGCGTGGCACAAGGGACCTATAATTCACCCCTCCACTTT. Translated, it gives CASVAQGTYNSPLHF. The chain carries TRBV10-2 and TRBJ1-6; D unresolved. CDR1 and CDR2 from the germline V gene are WSHSY and SAAADI. Trimming left V 8 bases short and J 2 bases short, with 13 bases between. This CDR3 contains 15 residues.

Concerning this clonotype: At one end, the junction sequence differs from germline, possibly due to a read error. The genes are TRBV12-3 or TRBV12-4 and TRBJ2-7; a possible D gene is TRBD2 (5 bases). The CDR3 runs 14 residues. CDR3 nucleotide sequence: TGTGTCAGCACCCGCGGGCAGGCAACCTACGAGCAGTACTTC. Its translation: CVSTRGQATYEQYF.

This clonotype has only a few counts. This chain's CDR3 is CASSSLAGGTRTDTQYF. DNA for the CDR3: TGTGCCAGCAGCTCGCTAGCGGGGGGGACCCGCACAGATACGCAGTATTTT. The V call is TRBV7-6, the J call TRBJ2-3, with 12 bases matching TRBD2. CDR3 length equals 17 residues. V lost 4 bases to trimming and J lost 1 base; unmatched junction nucleotides: 6. Germline CDR1 reads SGHVS; CDR2 reads FNYEAQ.

The chain combines TRBV25-1 with TRBJ2-2; possible D gene TRBD2, 6 bases. CDR1 is MGHDK and CDR2 is SYGVNS in the germline V gene. V was cut by 2 bases and J by 2 bases, with 18 bases left in between. CDR3 length equals 18 residues. DNA of the CDR3: TGTGCCAGCAGTGAAATGATAACGGGACTCGGAAACACCGGGGAGCTGTTTTTT. It is translated as CASSEMITGLGNTGELFF.

This clonotype was observed a handful of times. The J gene is TRBJ2-1, the V gene TRBV4-2; 9 nucleotides agree with TRBD2. CDR1 and CDR2 (germline): LGHNA, YNFKEQ. With V trimmed by 4 bases and J by 7 bases, 8 bases remained unmatched. The CDR3 covers 15 residues. CDR3: CASSPYSGGRNEQFF. The CDR3 coding sequence is TGTGCCAGCAGCCCCTATAGCGGGGGAAGGAATGAGCAGTTCTTC.

The gene calls are TRBV5-1 and TRBJ2-5, with 10 bases identical to TRBD2. Per the germline V gene, CDR1 is SGHRS and CDR2 is YFSETQ. CDR3 size: 16 residues. Trimming at V came to 3 bases and at J to 5 bases, leaving 10 bases not matched to a gene. CDR3 amino acids: CASSSSSSGGSETQYF. The CDR3 nucleotides are TGCGCCAGCAGCTCCTCATCTAGCGGGGGAAGCGAGACCCAGTACTTC.